The present entry profiles one TCR beta chain with its context. The data belong to a study of blood T cell repertoires in COVID-19. Study context: COVID-19 samples collected from the United States, Italy and Spain covered acute and convalescent phases. T cells, B-cell-depleted T cells, or PBMCs supplied cDNA or gDNA.

This CDR3 is 15 amino acids long. Germline assignment: CDR1 KGHSH and CDR2 LQKENI. With 4 bases clipped from V and 3 bases from J, the junction kept 8 bases outside the gene matches. The table came from immunoSEQ multiplex PCR; TCRdb's copy has only in-frame clones and leaves some out. In the table there are some 33,000 clones, around 87% of which are singletons. The sequencing sample was made of peripheral blood. The gene calls are TRBV18 and TRBJ1-1; 7 bases are a match to TRBD1. The sequence was obtained from a man aged 55 to 70 with acute or convalescent COVID-19. The CDR3 nucleotides are TGTGCCAGCTCACGCGCGACAGGGTCGGACACTGAAGCTTTCTTT. Translated: CASSRATGSDTEAFF.